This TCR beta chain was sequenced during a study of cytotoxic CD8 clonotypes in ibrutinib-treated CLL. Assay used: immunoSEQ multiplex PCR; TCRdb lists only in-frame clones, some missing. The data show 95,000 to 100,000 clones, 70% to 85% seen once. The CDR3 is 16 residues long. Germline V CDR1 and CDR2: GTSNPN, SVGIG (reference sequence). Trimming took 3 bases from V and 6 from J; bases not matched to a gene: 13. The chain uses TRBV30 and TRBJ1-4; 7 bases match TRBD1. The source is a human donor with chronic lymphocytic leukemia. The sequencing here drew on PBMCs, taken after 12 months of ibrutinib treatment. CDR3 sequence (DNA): TGTGCCTGGAGGCACCAGTCAGGGGGTAATGATGAAAAACTGTTTTTT. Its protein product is CAWRHQSGGNDEKLFF.